A single sample is the source of the 22 T cell receptor beta chains below, sequenced in a study of Ad26.COV2.S vaccination and SARS-CoV-2 variants. Profiling relied on immunoSEQ multiplex PCR, and the TCRdb table lists in-frame clones only, not all of them. This sample has fewer than 50,000 clones, with 75% to 85% found just once. The sequences come from peripheral blood, collected after recovery from COVID-19. All receptors come from a human donor who had recovered from COVID-19.

This chain connects TRBV12-3 or TRBV12-4 to TRBJ1-1; D remains ambiguous. The CDR3 consists of 12 residues. V was clipped by 6 bases and J by 6 bases, with 11 bases between them. The DNA of the CDR3 is TGTGCCAGCAGCATCACGACTCCTGAAGCTTTCTTT. Translating it yields CASSITTPEAFF.

The chain combines TRBV19 with TRBJ1-1, with 8 nucleotides matching TRBD1. The CDR3 runs 14 residues. CDR1 is LNHDA and CDR2 is SQIVND in the germline V gene (reference sequence). CDR3 region: CATRGLGVNTEAFF. DNA for the CDR3: TGTGCAACCAGGGGGCTAGGGGTGAACACTGAAGCTTTCTTT. The full variable domain, its missing parts supplied by reference TRBV19 and TRBJ1-1, is DGGITQSPKYLFRKEGQNVTLSCEQNLNHDAMYWYRQDPGQGLRLIYYSQIVNDFQKGDIAEGYSVSREKKESFPLTVTSAQKNPTAFYLCATRGLGVNTEAFFGQGTRLTVV.

This chain connects TRBV7-2 to TRBJ1-6; unclear D gene. Germline CDR1 is SGHTA and CDR2 is FQGNSA. This CDR3 region has 12 residues. Trimming took 3 bases from V and 9 from J, leaving 6 bases between them. This chain's CDR3 is CASSFPTSPLHF. CDR3 nucleotide sequence: TGTGCCAGCAGCTTCCCTACTTCACCCCTCCACTTT. Full variable domain (missing parts from reference TRBV7-2 and TRBJ1-6): GAGVSQSPSNKVTEKGKDVELRCDPISGHTALYWYRQSLGQGLEFLIYFQGNSAPDKSGLPSDRFSAERTGGSVSTLTIQRTQQEDSAVYLCASSFPTSPLHFGNGTRLTVT.

V usage is TRBV18 and J usage is TRBJ1-2; no clear D. The CDR3 has 14 amino acids. The V gene lost 6 bases and the J gene lost 3 bases, with 14 bases spanning the gap. Germline V lookup: CDR1 KGHSH, CDR2 LQKENI. The CDR3 nucleotides read TGTGCCAGCTCCCGCTCCCGGGAGGACTATGGCTACACCTTC. Translating it yields CASSRSREDYGYTF.

The chain links TRBV4-2 to TRBJ2-7; 8 bases map to TRBD2. The CDR3 is 14 amino acids. With 4 bases clipped from V and 3 bases from J, the junction kept 5 bases outside the gene matches. CDR1 and CDR2 from the germline V gene are LGHNA and YNFKEQ. CDR3 in DNA: TGTGCCAGCAGCCCCCGGAGCGGGAGCTACGAGCAGTACTTC. The encoded protein is CASSPRSGSYEQYF.

The chain couples TRBV10-2 to TRBJ2-3; D gene ambiguous. Germline V gives CDR1 WSHSY, CDR2 SAAADI. V lost 8 bases, J lost 2 bases, and 14 bases lay in between. CDR3 length equals 14 residues. CDR3 protein: CASGTSAPTDTQYF. The CDR3 nucleotides read TGCGCCAGCGGAACAAGCGCACCCACAGATACGCAGTATTTT.

The gene calls are TRBV5-4 and TRBJ1-6; weak D call: TRBD1 (6 bases). Trimming took off 4 bases at V and 0 bases at J, with 14 bases between the two ends. CDR1 and CDR2 from the germline V gene are SGHNT and YYREEE (reference sequence). The CDR3 sequence is 17 residues long. This CDR3 reads CASSRDMYSSYNSPLHF. CDR3 DNA sequence: TGTGCCAGCAGCCGGGACATGTACAGCTCCTATAATTCACCCCTCCACTTT.

This clone was detected a few times. The chain joins TRBV6-6 to TRBJ1-5; 7 bases map to TRBD1. This CDR3 contains 14 residues. The germline gives CDR1 MNHNY, CDR2 SVGAGI (reference sequence). Trimming at V came to 4 bases and at J to 7 bases, leaving 7 bases not matched to a gene. The CDR3 loop is CASSSGQTGQPQHF. The CDR3 DNA is TGTGCCAGCAGTTCGGGACAGACGGGGCAGCCCCAGCATTTT.

The V call is TRBV27, the J call TRBJ2-3; 10 bases fit TRBD2. This CDR3 comprises 14 residues. The ends lost 10 bases at V and 3 bases at J; junction bases unmatched: 7. Germline CDR1 and CDR2: MNHEY and SMNVEV (reference sequence). Here the CDR3 DNA reads TGTGCCACCAAGAAGCGGGGGGGGACAGATACGCAGTATTTT. Encoded protein: CATKKRGGTDTQYF.

The CDR3, as DNA: TGTGCCAGCAGCCGAACAACTGGGGAGACCCAGTACTTC. As protein: CASSRTTGETQYF. This sequence joins TRBV7-9 and TRBJ2-5, with D uncertain. There are 13 residues in the CDR3. Trimming removed 5 bases from V and 5 bases from J, with 12 bases in between. Per germline, CDR1 SEHNR and CDR2 FQNEAQ (reference sequence).

V and J are TRBV7-2 and TRBJ2-4; no reliable D call. Looked up from germline, CDR1 is SGHTA and CDR2 is FQGNSA. The length of the CDR3 is 15 residues. V lost 4 bases and J lost 7, with 17 bases in between. CDR3 coding DNA: TGTGCCAGCAGCTATCTGTCATCCGGAGAGAACATTCAGTACTTC. It translates to CASSYLSSGENIQYF. The whole variable domain, filled in from reference TRBV7-2 and TRBJ2-4, reads GAGVSQSPSNKVTEKGKDVELRCDPISGHTALYWYRQSLGQGLEFLIYFQGNSAPDKSGLPSDRFSAERTGGSVSTLTIQRTQQEDSAVYLCASSYLSSGENIQYFGAGTRLSVL.

This sequence joins TRBV10-3 and TRBJ1-6; D is perhaps TRBD1 (6 bases). The CDR3 spans 17 residues. V was cut by 0 bases and J by 4 bases, with 13 bases left in between. Germline V gene data show CDR1 as ENHRY and CDR2 as SYGVKD. The CDR3 spells CAISESEGGTYNSPLHF. CDR3 DNA sequence: TGTGCCATCAGTGAGTCGGAGGGGGGTACGTATAATTCACCCCTCCACTTT.

This clone was found once. The genes are TRBV25-1 and TRBJ1-2, with 7 bases that match TRBD1. The CDR3 is 16 amino acids. With 1 base clipped from V and 3 bases from J, the junction kept 8 bases outside the gene matches. Germline loops: CDR1 MGHDK, CDR2 SYGVNS. The DNA of the CDR3 is TGTGCCAGCAGTGAATTTCCCGGGACAGAGGACTATGGCTACACCTTC. Translated: CASSEFPGTEDYGYTF.

This chain links TRBV28 with TRBJ1-3; D not resolved. This CDR3 region has 13 residues. CDR1 is MDHEN, CDR2 SYDVKM, per germline. Trimming removed 5 bases at V and 0 bases at J, with 5 bases between. The CDR3: CASSGYSGNTIYF. In nucleotides, the CDR3 is TGTGCCAGCAGTGGGTACTCTGGAAACACCATATATTTT.

This clone was detected only once. The rearrangement uses TRBV5-1 and TRBJ1-2, with unresolved D. Trimming left V 0 bases short and J 1 base short, with 7 bases between. The CDR3 totals 14 residues. Germline V CDR1 and CDR2: SGHRS, YFSETQ. Here the CDR3 reads CASSLEDNNYGYTF. The CDR3 region has the DNA TGCGCCAGCAGCTTGGAAGATAATAACTATGGCTACACCTTC.

This clone was counted only a few times. The chain employs TRBV10-1 and TRBJ2-5; D ambiguous. Germline loops: CDR1 WNHNN, CDR2 SYGVQD (reference sequence). The CDR3 is 13 amino acids. The ends were cut back, 4 bases at V and 5 bases at J, with 11 bases in the middle. CDR3 protein: CASSASPSETQYF. The CDR3 region has the DNA TGCGCCAGCAGTGCCTCCCCGTCCGAGACCCAGTACTTC.

The V call is TRBV3-1 (or the pseudogene TRBV3-2), the J call TRBJ1-6; D is possibly TRBD1 (5 bases). Germline CDR1 LGHDT, CDR2 YNNKEL (reference sequence). This CDR3 spans 14 amino acids. V lost 6 bases and J lost 9, with 15 bases in between. DNA for the CDR3: TGTGCCAGCAGTGGTAGGACCGGGGCTTCACCCCTCCACTTT. As protein: CASSGRTGASPLHF.

The V and J genes are TRBV6-1 and TRBJ1-2; possible D gene TRBD1, 5 bases. The CDR3 sequence is 15 residues long. Germline V lookup: CDR1 MNHNS, CDR2 SASEGT. The germline V and J ends were trimmed by 0 bases and 4 bases, with 12 bases remaining between them. The CDR3 nucleotides are TGTGCCAGCAGTGAAGCGGGAGGGAGGGGCTATGGCTACACCTTC. This sequence encodes CASSEAGGRGYGYTF.

This clone was recorded once. The V gene is TRBV5-1, the J gene TRBJ1-3; possible D gene TRBD1, 6 bases. The CDR3 consists of 15 residues. V lost 5 bases and J 2 bases, leaving 14 bases between the germline ends. Germline CDR1 reads SGHRS; CDR2 reads YFSETQ. DNA of the CDR3: TGCGCCAGCAGTATGGAGGGGGGAACTGGAAACACCATATATTTT. Translating it yields CASSMEGGTGNTIYF.

This clone has a handful of counts. The J gene is TRBJ1-2, the V gene TRBV5-1, with 8 bases lining up with TRBD1. V gave up 4 bases and J gave up 1 base; unmatched junction bases: 6. Germline-derived CDR1 and CDR2 are SGHRS and YFSETQ. The CDR3 covers 15 residues. CDR3 sequence (DNA): TGCGCCAGCAGCCGCCCCGGACAGGGTAACTATGGCTACACCTTC. Translation gives CASSRPGQGNYGYTF.

This chain links TRBV12-5 with TRBJ1-6, with D tentatively TRBD1 (5 bases). This CDR3 is built from 14 residues. Germline CDR1 reads LGHNT; CDR2 reads FRNRAP. With 5 bases removed from V and 9 bases from J, the gap between germline ends came to 14 bases. This chain's CDR3 is CASGKGQGGSPLHF. The CDR3 DNA reads TGTGCTAGTGGTAAGGGGCAGGGCGGTTCACCCCTCCACTTT.

The chain has TRBV3-1 (or the pseudogene TRBV3-2) and TRBJ1-1; D uncertain. The CDR3 runs to 15 residues. Germline CDR1 reads LGHDT; CDR2 reads YNNKEL (reference sequence). V was trimmed by 1 base and J by 4 bases, leaving 13 bases between them. The chain's CDR3 is CASSQGAAGSTEAFF. CDR3 DNA: TGTGCCAGCAGCCAAGGCGCAGCCGGTAGCACTGAAGCTTTCTTT.